The present T cell receptor beta chain was sequenced within a study of vaccination and CD4 T cells after COVID-19. The Oncomine TCR Beta short-read assay sequenced DNA from cultured CD4+ T cells. TCRdb processed the PCR reads anew with MiXCR; each CDR3 protein has one entry. The sample has about 20,000 distinct CDR3 sequences, over 25% seen once. CDR3 length equals 14 residues. Trimming stripped 1 base from V and 3 bases from J, with 9 bases between. Treatment meaning: approximately 9-day PBMC culture with coronavirus spike peptide pools or control peptides (ViraFEST assay). ViraFEST used peptide pools to expand antigen-specific T cells, then sequenced TCRs. To note about this clonotype: The antigen is undetermined.

The source material was cultured CD4+ T cells from blood. This TCR derives from a human donor with COVID-19. The chain employs TRBV12-3 or TRBV12-4 and TRBJ1-2; the D is unclear. The CDR3 nucleotides are TGTGCCAGCAGTTTAGTCGGGAGGTACTATGGCTACACCTTC. Amino acid sequence: CASSLVGRYYGYTF.